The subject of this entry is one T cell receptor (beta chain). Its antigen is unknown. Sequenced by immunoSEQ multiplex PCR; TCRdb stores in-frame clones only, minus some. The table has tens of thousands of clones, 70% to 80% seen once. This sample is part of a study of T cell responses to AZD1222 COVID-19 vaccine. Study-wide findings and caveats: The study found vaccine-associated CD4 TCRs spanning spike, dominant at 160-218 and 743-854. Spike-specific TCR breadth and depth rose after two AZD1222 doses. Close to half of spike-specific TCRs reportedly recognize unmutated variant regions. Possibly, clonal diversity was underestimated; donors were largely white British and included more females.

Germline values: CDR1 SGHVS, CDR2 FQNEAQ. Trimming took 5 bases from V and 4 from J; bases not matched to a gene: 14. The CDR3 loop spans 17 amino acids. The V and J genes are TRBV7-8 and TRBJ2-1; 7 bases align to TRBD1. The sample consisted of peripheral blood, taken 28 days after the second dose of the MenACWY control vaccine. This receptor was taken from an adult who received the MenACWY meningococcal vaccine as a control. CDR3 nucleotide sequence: TGTGCCAGCAGCAAGCTCGCCGGGACAGAAAAATACAATGAGCAGTTCTTC. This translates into CASSKLAGTEKYNEQFF.